This TCR beta chain was sequenced during a study of brain metastases from non-small cell lung cancer. V lost 6 bases, J lost 7 bases, and 16 bases lay in between. CDR1 is MNHEY, CDR2 SVGAGI, per germline. The CDR3 contains 13 residues. Data came from immunoSEQ multiplex PCR; TCRdb stores just in-frame clones and leaves some out. This table has 15,000 or so clones, over 75% appearing once. The sequenced sample was primary lung tumor tissue. V usage is TRBV6-5 and J usage is TRBJ2-7, with D perhaps TRBD2 (5 bases). The clonotype originates from a donor at least 40 years old with non-small cell lung cancer. The CDR3 loop reads CASSRNSRREQYF. The CDR3 nucleotides are TGTGCCAGCAGCCGAAACAGCAGGAGGGAGCAGTACTTC.